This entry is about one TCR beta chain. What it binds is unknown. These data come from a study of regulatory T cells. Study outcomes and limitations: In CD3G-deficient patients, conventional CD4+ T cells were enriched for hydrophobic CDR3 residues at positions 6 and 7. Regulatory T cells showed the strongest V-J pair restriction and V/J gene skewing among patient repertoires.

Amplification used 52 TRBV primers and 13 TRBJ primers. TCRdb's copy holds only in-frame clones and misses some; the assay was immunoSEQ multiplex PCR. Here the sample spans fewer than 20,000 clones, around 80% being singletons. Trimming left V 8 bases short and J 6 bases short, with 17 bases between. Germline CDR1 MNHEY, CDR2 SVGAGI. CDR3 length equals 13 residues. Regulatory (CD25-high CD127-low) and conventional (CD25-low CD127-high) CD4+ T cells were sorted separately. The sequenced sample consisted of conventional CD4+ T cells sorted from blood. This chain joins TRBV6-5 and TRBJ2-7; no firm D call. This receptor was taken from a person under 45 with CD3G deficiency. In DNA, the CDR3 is TGTGCCAGCGCTTGGCGTCTAAAACTCGAGCAGTACTTC. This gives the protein CASAWRLKLEQYF.